Below, 13 T cell receptor beta chains from the same sample are listed, as sequenced in a study of technical replicates of blood from several donors. Libraries were prepared by immunoSEQ multiplex PCR; TCRdb keeps only in-frame clonotypes and omits some of them. Here the sample spans 50,000 to 75,000 clones, 90% to 95% being singletons. The sequencing input was PBMCs. These TCRs come from a human donor in good health. Some clones in this sample may be carry-over from other donors' samples.

The CDR3 reads CASSAPGQPQHF. The CDR3 region has the DNA TGTGCCAGCAGTGCCCCGGGTCAGCCCCAGCATTTT. This rearrangement joins TRBV6-6 to TRBJ1-5; the D is unclear. Germline V lookup: CDR1 MNHNY, CDR2 SVGAGI (reference sequence). V lost 5 bases to trimming and J lost 6 bases, with 8 bases between them. The CDR3 runs 12 residues.

The V gene is TRBV7-2, the J gene TRBJ2-7; perhaps TRBD2 as D (5 bases). V gave up 5 bases and J gave up 0 bases, with 11 bases separating them. The CDR3 spans 14 residues. Germline values: CDR1 SGHTA, CDR2 FQGNSA. CDR3 loop: CASSPPGISYEQYF. The CDR3 DNA reads TGTGCCAGCAGCCCACCGGGGATCTCCTACGAGCAGTACTTC. The full variable domain, in which reference TRBV7-2 and TRBJ2-7 provide the parts outside the CDR3, is GAGVSQSPSNKVTEKGKDVELRCDPISGHTALYWYRQSLGQGLEFLIYFQGNSAPDKSGLPSDRFSAERTGGSVSTLTIQRTQQEDSAVYLCASSPPGISYEQYFGPGTRLTVT.

The chain uses TRBV7-2 and TRBJ1-3, with D hard to call. V was cut by 0 bases and J by 0 bases, with 9 bases left in between. The CDR3 extends over 16 amino acids. Germline CDR1 and CDR2: SGHTA and FQGNSA. The CDR3 region is CASSLAFRHSGNTIYF. CDR3 nucleotides: TGTGCCAGCAGCTTAGCATTTAGACACTCTGGAAACACCATATATTTT.

This clone was found once. V gene TRBV2 combines with J gene TRBJ2-1, with 9 bases lining up with TRBD1. The germline V gene has CDR1 SNHLY and CDR2 FYNNEI. This CDR3 has 15 residues. With 11 bases clipped from V and 8 bases from J, the junction kept 16 bases outside the gene matches. CDR3 nucleotide sequence: TGTGCCGCAATCGAACGGGGACAGGGTTTCTATGAGCAGTTCTTC. Amino acid sequence: CAAIERGQGFYEQFF.

This clone came up once. The chain couples TRBV19 to TRBJ2-3, with TRBD2 matching over 7 bases. V trimming: 0 bases; J trimming: 4 bases; junction bases outside the gene matches: 7. The CDR3 covers 16 residues. Germline-derived CDR1 and CDR2 are LNHDA and SQIVND (reference sequence). Here the CDR3 reads CASSIDSWGGADTQYF. CDR3 coding DNA: TGTGCCAGTAGTATAGATAGTTGGGGGGGTGCAGATACGCAGTATTTT. Using reference TRBV19 and TRBJ2-3 for the parts outside the CDR3, the full variable domain is DGGITQSPKYLFRKEGQNVTLSCEQNLNHDAMYWYRQDPGQGLRLIYYSQIVNDFQKGDIAEGYSVSREKKESFPLTVTSAQKNPTAFYLCASSIDSWGGADTQYFGPGTRLTVL.

This rearrangement joins TRBV5-1 to TRBJ1-1, with 7 bases fitting TRBD1. Germline-derived CDR1 and CDR2 are SGHRS and YFSETQ. V was pared by 3 bases and J by 3 bases, with 2 bases of the junction left unmatched. CDR3 length: 13 residues. The DNA of the CDR3 is TGCGCCAGCAGCTCGACAGGGCACACTGAAGCTTTCTTT. This encodes CASSSTGHTEAFF.

The V gene is TRBV7-2, the J gene TRBJ2-6; no clear D. V shed 7 bases and J shed 2 bases, with 9 bases lying between them. The CDR3 is 14 residues long. CDR1 and CDR2 from the germline V gene are SGHTA and FQGNSA. The CDR3 protein is CASTPRPGANVLTF. The CDR3 DNA reads TGTGCCAGCACCCCGAGGCCTGGGGCCAACGTCCTGACTTTC.

The V gene is TRBV29-1, the J gene TRBJ2-7, with TRBD2 matching 8 bases. CDR1 and CDR2 from the germline V gene are SQVTM and ANQGSEA. V trimming: 6 bases; J trimming: 0 bases; junction bases outside the gene matches: 7. The CDR3 totals 14 residues. The CDR3 here is CSVAQRGPSYEQYF. The CDR3 coding sequence is TGCAGCGTCGCACAGCGGGGGCCCTCCTACGAGCAGTACTTC.

This clone occurred once. The chain is built from TRBV4-1 and TRBJ2-7, with D perhaps TRBD1 (5 bases). Trimming removed 0 bases at V and 2 bases at J, with 17 bases between. The CDR3 consists of 17 residues. CDR1 is MGHRA, CDR2 YSYEKL, per germline. The CDR3 loop is CASSQDGQTVAPYEQYF. CDR3 in DNA: TGCGCCAGCAGCCAAGATGGGCAGACAGTTGCCCCCTACGAGCAGTACTTC.

The chain combines TRBV6-4 with TRBJ2-3; TRBD2 matches 8 bases. The CDR3 extends over 15 amino acids. The V segment lost 5 bases and the J segment 2 bases; nucleotides outside the gene matches: 6. Germline-derived CDR1 and CDR2 are MRHNA and SNTAGT. This CDR3 is CASSPGTRLTDTQYF. The CDR3 DNA follows: TGTGCCAGCAGTCCCGGGACTAGACTCACAGATACGCAGTATTTT.

This chain joins TRBV9 and TRBJ2-5; D uncertain. Germline CDR1 reads SGDLS; CDR2 reads YYNGEE. This CDR3 spans 14 amino acids. V was trimmed by 0 bases and J by 4 bases, leaving 10 bases between them. The CDR3 bases are TGTGCCAGCAGCGTAGGGCTAGTTGGAGAGACCCAGTACTTC. This gives the protein CASSVGLVGETQYF. Looking up the rest from reference TRBV9 and TRBJ2-5 gives the full variable domain: DSGVTQTPKHLITATGQRVTLRCSPRSGDLSVYWYQQSLDQGLQFLIQYYNGEERAKGNILERFSAQQFPDLHSELNLSSLELGDSALYFCASSVGLVGETQYFGPGTRLLVL.

V is TRBV15 and J is TRBJ2-1, with 9 bases matching TRBD2. Trimming took 3 bases from V and 2 from J; bases not matched to a gene: 2. CDR1 and CDR2 from the germline V gene are LNHNV and YYDKDF (reference sequence). CDR3 length equals 15 residues. CDR3 in DNA: TGTGCCACCAGCAGCCCTAGCGGGACCTACAATGAGCAGTTCTTC. Amino acids: CATSSPSGTYNEQFF.

The chain uses TRBV7-9 and TRBJ2-3; D might be TRBD1 (6 bases). There are 14 residues in the CDR3. V shed 1 base and J shed 6 bases, with 11 bases lying between them. Germline-derived CDR1 and CDR2 are SEHNR and FQNEAQ (reference sequence). For the CDR3, the DNA is TGTGCCAGCAGCTTAGGCCAGGGGTACGATACGCAGTATTTT. The encoded protein is CASSLGQGYDTQYF. Filled out from reference TRBV7-9 and TRBJ2-3, the complete variable domain reads DTGVSQNPRHKITKRGQNVTFRCDPISEHNRLYWYRQTLGQGPEFLTYFQNEAQLEKSRLLSDRFSAERPKGSFSTLEIQRTEQGDSAMYLCASSLGQGYDTQYFGPGTRLTVL.